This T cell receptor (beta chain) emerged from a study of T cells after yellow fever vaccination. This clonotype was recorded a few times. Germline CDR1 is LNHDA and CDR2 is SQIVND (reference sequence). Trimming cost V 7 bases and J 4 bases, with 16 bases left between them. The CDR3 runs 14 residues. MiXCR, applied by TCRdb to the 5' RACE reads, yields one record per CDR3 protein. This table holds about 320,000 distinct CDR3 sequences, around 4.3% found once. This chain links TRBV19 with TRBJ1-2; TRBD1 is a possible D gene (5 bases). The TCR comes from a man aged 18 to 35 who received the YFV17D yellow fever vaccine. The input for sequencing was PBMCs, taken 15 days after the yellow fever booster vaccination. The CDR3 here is CASTTLQGSYGYTF. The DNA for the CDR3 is TGTGCCAGTACCACCCTTCAGGGAAGCTATGGCTACACCTTC. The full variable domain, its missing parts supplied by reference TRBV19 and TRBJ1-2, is DGGITQSPKYLFRKEGQNVTLSCEQNLNHDAMYWYRQDPGQGLRLIYYSQIVNDFQKGDIAEGYSVSREKKESFPLTVTSAQKNPTAFYLCASTTLQGSYGYTFGSGTRLTVV.